This T cell receptor beta chain was captured by sequencing in a study of cytomegalovirus exposure and HLA in healthy donors. For the study at large: Genotyping showed 75% to 90% of 350 to 400 donors falling in the Caucasian-associated ancestry cluster.

Per germline, CDR1 SGHRS and CDR2 YFSETQ. The J segment lost 1 base and the V segment lost 4 bases, leaving 7 bases of the junction unmatched. The CDR3 extends over 15 amino acids. Overall study findings and caveats: In vitro testing confirmed a few CMV-associated chains as specific for CMV antigens. Most observed TCR sequences were rare, whereas some public TCRs were detected in many donors.

Notes on this clone: Its antigen is unknown.

Researchers ran the PCR with 60 Vbeta and 13 Jbeta primers. Here immunoSEQ multiplex PCR was the method, and the copy in TCRdb shows in-frame clones only, minus some. This table holds some 130,000 clones, 80% found once. The sample consisted of PBMCs. The clonotype was recovered from a woman in her forties in good health and CMV-seronegative. The chain recombines TRBV5-1 with TRBJ1-1; 7 bases are a match to TRBD1. CDR3 bases: TGCGCCAGCAGCCACCTCGACAGGGAGAACACTGAAGCTTTCTTT. Translating gives CASSHLDRENTEAFF.